This T cell receptor beta chain was recovered during a study of tumor-infiltrating lymphocytes in localized non-small cell lung cancer. Regarding the study as a whole: Tumor T-cell fraction was not associated with recurrence-free survival. Higher tumor T cell infiltration than in uninvolved lung was supported by TCRbeta sequencing.

Comment on this clone: What it recognizes is unknown.

Clones were sequenced by immunoSEQ multiplex PCR, and TCRdb holds only the in-frame ones, with some missing. The sample carries 10,000 or so clones, 60% to 80% recorded once. The TCR was taken from a human donor with non-small cell lung cancer. Sequencing used lung tumor tissue.

Here the CDR3 reads CASSRRTATNEKLFF. In DNA form, the CDR3 reads TGTGCCAGCAGTCGACGGACAGCAACTAATGAAAAACTGTTTTTT. The chain links TRBV7-8 to TRBJ1-4, with D possibly being TRBD1 (6 bases). Germline V CDR1 and CDR2: SGHVS, FQNEAQ. V was trimmed by 6 bases and J by 0 bases, leaving 11 bases between them. This CDR3 is 15 amino acids long.